This T cell receptor beta chain was observed in a study of tumor-infiltrating lymphocytes in localized non-small cell lung cancer. Study background: Several tumor histologies, both smoking statuses, and some post-neoadjuvant chemotherapy samples were included. Broader study findings: Each assay used a separate piece of the same tissue. Available tissue quantity limited TCR sequencing to a patient subset. IM1 and IM2 tumors showed no difference in T-cell fraction.

Germline V CDR1 and CDR2: SGHTA, FQGNSA. The CDR3 contains 14 residues. V lost 4 bases to trimming and J lost 8 bases, with 17 bases between them. This clone has a single count. Its antigen is undetermined. TCRdb keeps only in-frame clones here, not all; method: immunoSEQ multiplex PCR. The sample yields 12,000 to 15,000 clones, approximately 72% seen once. This TCR came from a human donor with non-small cell lung cancer. Input material: uninvolved lung tissue not adjacent to the tumor. The V and J genes are TRBV7-2 and TRBJ1-2; no firm D call. The CDR3 loop reads CASSSLAGFRGYTF. The CDR3 DNA is TGTGCCAGCAGCTCCTTGGCGGGGTTTCGGGGCTACACCTTC. Full variable domain (rest looked up from reference TRBV7-2 and TRBJ1-2): GAGVSQSPSNKVTEKGKDVELRCDPISGHTALYWYRQSLGQGLEFLIYFQGNSAPDKSGLPSDRFSAERTGGSVSTLTIQRTQQEDSAVYLCASSSLAGFRGYTFGSGTRLTVV.